The 20 T cell receptor beta chains below come from one sample, sequenced in a study of T cell responses to AZD1222 COVID-19 vaccine. Data came from immunoSEQ multiplex PCR; TCRdb stores just in-frame clones and leaves some out. The data show 130,000 to 150,000 clones, 88% seen once. Sequenced here: peripheral blood, sampled on day 0 of AZD1222 vaccination. The receptors shown here come from an adult in good health.

The chain carries TRBV25-1 and TRBJ1-1, with D maybe TRBD1 (5 bases). CDR3 length: 18 amino acids. V gave up 1 base and J gave up 0 bases, with 18 bases separating them. CDR1 MGHDK and CDR2 SYGVNS come from the germline V gene. The CDR3 DNA follows: TGTGCCAGCAGTGAATCGCGCGGGGCCCATTCAATGAACACTGAAGCTTTCTTT. Its protein is CASSESRGAHSMNTEAFF.

The chain combines TRBV7-2 with TRBJ2-3; 7 nucleotides agree with TRBD1. Trimming took 5 bases from V and 4 from J; bases not matched to a gene: 9. This CDR3 is built from 15 residues. The V gene's germline CDR1 is SGHTA and CDR2 FQGNSA. The CDR3 reads CASSPGQVGADTQYF. CDR3 coding DNA: TGTGCCAGCAGCCCCGGACAGGTTGGGGCAGATACGCAGTATTTT.

The CDR3: CASSPSRAPNEKLFF. The CDR3 DNA reads TGTGCCAGCTCACCTTCCCGGGCTCCTAATGAAAAACTGTTTTTT. The rearrangement links TRBV18 to TRBJ1-4; D is unresolved. Germline V gene data show CDR1 as KGHSH and CDR2 as LQKENI. The ends were cut back, 3 bases at V and 3 bases at J, with 11 bases in the middle. This CDR3 is built from 15 residues.

V usage is TRBV7-8 and J usage is TRBJ1-3, with no clear D. The CDR3 is 16 amino acids. From germline, CDR1 is SGHVS and CDR2 FQNEAQ. V dropped 0 bases and J dropped 0 bases, with 9 bases sitting between them. CDR3 region: CASSLARAGSGNTIYF. Here the CDR3 DNA reads TGTGCCAGCAGCTTAGCGAGGGCAGGCTCTGGAAACACCATATATTTT.

The J gene is TRBJ2-7, the V gene TRBV6-5, with 8 bases identical to TRBD1. The CDR3 length is 11 residues. Germline-derived CDR1 and CDR2 are MNHEY and SVGAGI. The J segment lost 11 bases and the V segment lost 6 bases, leaving 6 bases of the junction unmatched. The CDR3 DNA is TGTGCCAGCAGCCAAGGACAGGGAAAGTACTTC. The encoded protein is CASSQGQGKYF.

The chain combines TRBV9 with TRBJ1-5, with 7 bases aligning to TRBD1. V trimming: 4 bases; J trimming: 0 bases; junction bases outside the gene matches: 4. The CDR3 runs to 15 residues. CDR1 SGDLS and CDR2 YYNGEE come from the germline V gene. In nucleotides, the CDR3 is TGTGCCAGCAGCCGGGACAGTTATAGCAATCAGCCCCAGCATTTT. Amino acids: CASSRDSYSNQPQHF.

Only a few counts were recorded for this clone. The chain employs TRBV6-2 or TRBV6-3 and TRBJ1-1, with 7 bases matching TRBD1. The length of the CDR3 is 15 residues. CDR1 MNHEY and CDR2 SVGEGT come from the germline V gene. With 4 bases clipped from V and 8 bases from J, the junction kept 13 bases outside the gene matches. CDR3 protein: CASSSRGYAVVEAFF. Written as DNA, the CDR3 is TGTGCCAGCAGTTCCAGGGGGTATGCTGTAGTCGAAGCTTTCTTT.

J is TRBJ1-1 and V is TRBV30; D possibly corresponds to TRBD1 (6 bases). CDR1 and CDR2 (germline): GTSNPN, SVGIG (reference sequence). This CDR3 comprises 14 residues. Trimming took off 3 bases at V and 1 base at J, with 12 bases between the two ends. CDR3 protein: CAWRVGQTNTEAFF. The CDR3 bases are TGTGCCTGGAGGGTCGGACAGACGAACACTGAAGCTTTCTTT.

The gene calls are TRBV5-4 and TRBJ2-7; D may match TRBD1 or TRBD2 (5 bases each). V lost 3 bases, J lost 2 bases, and 18 bases lay in between. CDR3 size: 16 residues. From germline, CDR1 is SGHNT and CDR2 YYREEE (reference sequence). The CDR3 sequence is CASSWFPDSGPYEQYF. The CDR3 nucleotides read TGTGCCAGCAGCTGGTTCCCCGACTCGGGGCCCTACGAGCAGTACTTC. The full variable domain, its missing parts supplied by reference TRBV5-4 and TRBJ2-7, is ETGVTQSPTHLIKTRGQQVTLRCSSQSGHNTVSWYQQALGQGPQFIFQYYREEENGRGNFPPRFSGLQFPNYSSELNVNALELDDSALYLCASSWFPDSGPYEQYFGPGTRLTVT.

The chain carries TRBV9 and TRBJ1-2; 8 bases fit TRBD1. The trim removed 7 bases at V and 4 bases at J, leaving 6 bases unmatched. The CDR3 consists of 13 residues. CDR1 is SGDLS and CDR2 is YYNGEE in the germline V gene. The CDR3 region is CASSDRGSYGYTF. The CDR3 DNA sequence: TGTGCCAGCTCCGACAGGGGTAGCTATGGCTACACCTTC. Together with reference TRBV9 and TRBJ1-2, the CDR3 gives the full variable domain: DSGVTQTPKHLITATGQRVTLRCSPRSGDLSVYWYQQSLDQGLQFLIQYYNGEERAKGNILERFSAQQFPDLHSELNLSSLELGDSALYFCASSDRGSYGYTFGSGTRLTVV.

The V gene is TRBV11-2, the J gene TRBJ1-2, with D possibly TRBD1 on 5 matching bases. Trimming pared 0 bases from V and 8 bases from J, leaving 13 bases between. This CDR3 has 14 residues. Germline-derived CDR1 and CDR2 are SGHAT and FQNNGV. The CDR3 sequence: CASSLDGRAGGYTF. DNA of the CDR3: TGTGCCAGCAGCTTAGATGGCAGGGCGGGAGGCTACACCTTC.

The chain employs TRBV6-5 and TRBJ1-3; no clear D. The V gene's germline CDR1 is MNHEY and CDR2 SVGAGI. The CDR3 runs to 15 residues. Trimming removed 2 bases at V and 8 bases at J, with 16 bases between. This CDR3 reads CASSYTRWRGDTIYF. DNA for the CDR3: TGTGCCAGCAGTTACACCCGGTGGCGTGGCGACACCATATATTTT.

This clone came up once. The chain couples TRBV6-5 to TRBJ1-3; D is undetermined. The CDR3 contains 16 residues. The germline V gene encodes CDR1 MNHEY and CDR2 SVGAGI. V lost 0 bases to trimming and J lost 2 bases, with 11 bases between them. CDR3 residues: CASSYSSGETGNTIYF. CDR3 DNA: TGTGCCAGCAGTTACTCGAGTGGGGAAACTGGAAACACCATATATTTT.

The chain carries TRBV7-2 and TRBJ1-6; D call uncertain. CDR3 length equals 16 residues. Trimming removed 5 bases from V and 8 bases from J, with 19 bases in between. Germline V gene lookup returns CDR1 SGHTA and CDR2 FQGNSA. The DNA for the CDR3 is TGTGCCAGCAGCCCCCAGGTGGGAATTGCGGATTCACCCCTCCACTTT. Translating it yields CASSPQVGIADSPLHF. Variable domain in full (rest from reference TRBV7-2 and TRBJ1-6): GAGVSQSPSNKVTEKGKDVELRCDPISGHTALYWYRQSLGQGLEFLIYFQGNSAPDKSGLPSDRFSAERTGGSVSTLTIQRTQQEDSAVYLCASSPQVGIADSPLHFGNGTRLTVT.

The chain carries TRBV7-2 and TRBJ1-5, with 8 bases fitting TRBD1. Germline V gene lookup returns CDR1 SGHTA and CDR2 FQGNSA. J was trimmed by 9 bases and V by 3 bases; bases with no gene match: 10. The CDR3 contains 15 residues. Here the CDR3 DNA reads TGTGCCAGCAGCTTGAGTTCCAGGGGGCGGGTGCCCCAGCATTTT. Amino acids: CASSLSSRGRVPQHF.

The rearrangement uses TRBV24-1 and TRBJ2-7, with D tentatively TRBD1 (6 bases). The CDR3 is 19 amino acids. V lost 1 base and J lost 2, with 23 bases in between. Germline loops: CDR1 KGHDR, CDR2 SFDVKD. The CDR3 spells CATSDLNRLGQSITYEQYF. The CDR3 region has the DNA TGTGCCACCAGTGATTTAAATCGGCTCGGACAGTCTATTACCTACGAGCAGTACTTC.

The chain employs TRBV9 and TRBJ1-3, with D perhaps TRBD1 (6 bases). CDR1 is SGDLS and CDR2 is YYNGEE in the germline V gene. CDR3 length equals 17 residues. Trimming took off 4 bases at V and 0 bases at J, with 17 bases between the two ends. The CDR3 protein is CASSPRVGGHSGNTIYF. The CDR3 DNA reads as TGTGCCAGCAGCCCCCGGGTGGGGGGCCACTCTGGAAACACCATATATTTT. The whole variable domain, remainder taken from reference TRBV9 and TRBJ1-3, is DSGVTQTPKHLITATGQRVTLRCSPRSGDLSVYWYQQSLDQGLQFLIQYYNGEERAKGNILERFSAQQFPDLHSELNLSSLELGDSALYFCASSPRVGGHSGNTIYFGEGSWLTVV.

The chain employs TRBV6-5 and TRBJ1-1, with TRBD1 identical over 9 bases. J gave up 0 bases and V 7 bases, and 3 bases lay outside the gene matches. Germline CDR1 MNHEY, CDR2 SVGAGI. This CDR3 comprises 14 residues. The DNA for the CDR3 is TGTGCCAGCAACCGGGACAGGGTGAACACTGAAGCTTTCTTT. Protein: CASNRDRVNTEAFF.

This chain links TRBV19 with TRBJ1-6, with 7 bases identical to TRBD1. The CDR3 sequence is 15 residues long. V lost 1 base, J lost 7 bases, and 4 bases stayed unmatched. Germline V gene sequence: CDR1 LNHDA, CDR2 SQIVND (reference sequence). The CDR3 sequence: CASSIVQGGNSPLHF. As DNA, the CDR3 is TGTGCCAGTAGTATAGTGCAGGGGGGCAATTCACCCCTCCACTTT.

The rearrangement links TRBV7-2 to TRBJ1-5; no firm D call. The CDR3 runs 16 residues. Per germline, CDR1 SGHTA and CDR2 FQGNSA. Deletions cut 1 base from V and 0 bases from J, with 10 bases between. Written as DNA, the CDR3 is TGTGCCAGCAGCTTAGTGGGCTCCTATAGCAATCAGCCCCAGCATTTT. Its protein is CASSLVGSYSNQPQHF.